The source of this T cell receptor (beta chain) is a study of cytomegalovirus exposure and HLA in healthy donors. Study outcomes and limitations: Earlier analysis found most TCR beta V segments productive about 87% or about 30% of the time. The study put under 200 TCR beta chains on its list as cytomegalovirus-associated. A later analysis showed that HLA-associated TCR beta chains had undergone more clonal expansion than equally common others.

Although they were nominally healthy when sampled, donors likely had unrecorded immune exposures. Concerning this clone itself: What it binds is unknown.

The trim removed 4 bases at V and 9 bases at J, leaving 9 bases unmatched. In germline, CDR1 is LNHDA, CDR2 SQIVND (reference sequence). This CDR3 has 15 amino acids. The primer mix had 60 Vbeta and 13 Jbeta primers. Only in-frame clones appear in the TCRdb table, and some are missing; sequencing was by immunoSEQ multiplex PCR. The sample yields approximately 90,000 clones, roughly two thirds seen once. This receptor was taken from a woman between 45 and 65 years old in good health and CMV-seropositive. The chain links TRBV19 to TRBJ2-5, with 12 bases aligning to TRBD2. The material sequenced was PBMCs. The CDR3 spells CASSTPSGRGRAQYF. The CDR3 DNA sequence: TGTGCCAGTAGTACCCCTAGCGGGAGGGGAAGGGCCCAGTACTTC.